Listed below are T cell receptor beta chains from one sample, sequenced in a study of regulatory T cells. Only in-frame clones appear in the TCRdb table, and some are missing; sequencing was by immunoSEQ multiplex PCR. Of some 23,000 clones listed, roughly 88% were seen once; the top ten hold about 1.3%. The sequencing input was conventional CD4+ T cells sorted from blood. All receptors come from a child aged 10-17 years with CD3G deficiency. Each CDR3 is given with its conserved first and last residue. A D gene is named only where the DNA matches it firmly. Only some rows state a clone size, as once, few, many or a class for expanded clones.

D gene	V gene	J gene	clone size	CDR3 protein	CDR3 DNA
.	TRBV6-1	TRBJ1-1	.	CASAGHPNTEAFF	TGTGCCAGCGCGGGACACCCGAACACTGAAGCTTTCTTT
TRBD1	TRBV6-1	TRBJ2-2	.	CASSDLRTGNTGELFF	TGTGCCAGCAGTGATTTGAGGACAGGAAACACCGGGGAGCTGTTTTTT
.	TRBV27	TRBJ1-2	once	CASSLKGGAYGYTF	TGTGCCAGCAGTTTAAAGGGTGGGGCTTATGGCTACACCTTC
TRBD2	TRBV28	TRBJ2-7	.	CASGLAGGTGEQYF	TGTGCCAGCGGGTTAGCGGGAGGAACCGGCGAGCAGTACTTC
.	TRBV7-8	TRBJ1-1	.	CASSLSRRTEAFF	TGTGCCAGCAGCTTAAGTCGGAGAACTGAAGCTTTCTTT
TRBD1	TRBV6-1	TRBJ2-7	.	CASSARQGAYEQYF	TGTGCCAGCAGTGCTCGACAGGGGGCCTACGAGCAGTACTTC
TRBD1	TRBV5-1	TRBJ2-5	.	CASSLGDRARETQYF	TGCGCCAGCAGCTTGGGGGACAGGGCGAGAGAGACCCAGTACTTC
TRBD1	TRBV27	TRBJ1-1	.	CASSSRQGSTEAFF	TGTGCCAGCAGTTCGCGACAGGGGAGCACTGAAGCTTTCTTT
TRBD2	TRBV7-8	TRBJ2-7	.	CASSSPSGKGNEQYF	TGTGCCAGCAGCTCCCCTAGCGGGAAGGGAAACGAGCAGTACTTC
.	TRBV7-3	TRBJ2-7	.	CASSQVGVDSYEQYF	TGTGCCAGCAGCCAGGTCGGGGTAGACTCCTACGAGCAGTACTTC